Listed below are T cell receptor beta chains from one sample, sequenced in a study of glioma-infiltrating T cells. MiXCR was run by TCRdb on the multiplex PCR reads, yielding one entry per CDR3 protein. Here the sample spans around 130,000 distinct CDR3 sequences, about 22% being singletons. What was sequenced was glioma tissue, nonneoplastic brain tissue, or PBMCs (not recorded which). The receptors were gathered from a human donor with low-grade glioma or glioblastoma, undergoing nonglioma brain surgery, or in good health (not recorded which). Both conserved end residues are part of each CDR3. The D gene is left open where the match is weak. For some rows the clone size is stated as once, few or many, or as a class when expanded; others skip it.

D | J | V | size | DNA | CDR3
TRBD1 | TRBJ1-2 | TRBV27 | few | TGTGCCAGCAGAGAACAAAGGGGGCGGGCTGGCTACACCTTC | CASREQRGRAGYTF
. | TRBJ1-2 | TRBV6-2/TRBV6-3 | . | TGTGCCAGCAGTCCGGGACGGGAAGCTAACTATGGCTACACCTTC | CASSPGREANYGYTF
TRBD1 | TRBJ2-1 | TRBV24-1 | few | TGTGCCACCAAAGGGACAGGGGGGTACAATGAGCAGTTCTTC | CATKGTGGYNEQFF
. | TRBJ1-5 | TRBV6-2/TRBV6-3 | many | TGTGCCAGCAGACCTAACAGGGAAGCTCAGCCCCAGCATTTT | CASRPNREAQPQHF
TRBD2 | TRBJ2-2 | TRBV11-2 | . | TGTGCGTCAAGACTAGCGGGGGCGGTCGGGGAGCTGTTTTTT | CASRLAGAVGELFF
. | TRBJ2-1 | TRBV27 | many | TGTGCCAGCAGTTTCACCGGGCAAGTTCAGCACAATGAGCAGTTCTTC | CASSFTGQVQHNEQFF
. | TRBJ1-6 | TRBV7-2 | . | TGTGCCAGCAGCTTAGCGCCTAGTCCCCAGACCCTCCACTTT | CASSLAPSPQTLHF
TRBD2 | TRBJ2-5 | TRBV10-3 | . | TGTGCCATGAATAGCGGGGGCCAACAAGAGACCCAGTACTTC | CAMNSGGQQETQYF
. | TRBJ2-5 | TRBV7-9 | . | TGTGCCAGCAGCCCCCGCAGGGGCCAAGAGACCCAGTACTTC | CASSPRRGQETQYF
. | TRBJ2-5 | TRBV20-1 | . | TGCAGTGCTAGTAGGGGACCAGAAGAGACCCAGTACTTC | CSASRGPEETQYF
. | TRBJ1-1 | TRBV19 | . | TGTGCCAGTAGTGTAGAAACGAACACTGAAGCTTTCTTT | CASSVETNTEAFF
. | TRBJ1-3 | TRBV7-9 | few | TGTGCCAGCAGCTTAGAATCGAGAAAAAACACCATATATTTT | CASSLESRKNTIYF
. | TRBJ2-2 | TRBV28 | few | TGTGCCAGCAGTGCGGCTAGAGGGAACACCGGGGAGCTGTTTTTT | CASSAARGNTGELFF
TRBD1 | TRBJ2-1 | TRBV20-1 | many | TGCAGTGCTACGGGACAGGGTTACAATGAGCAGTTCTTC | CSATGQGYNEQFF
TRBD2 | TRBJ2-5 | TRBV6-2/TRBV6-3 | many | TGTGCCAGCAGTTACTCGATCGGGGGGCAAGAGACCCAGTACTTC | CASSYSIGGQETQYF
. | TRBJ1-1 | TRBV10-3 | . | TGTGCCATCAGTGACTCCCTTCTCGCTAAGGTGAACACTGAAGCTTTCTTT | CAISDSLLAKVNTEAFF
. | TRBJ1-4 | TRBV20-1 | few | TGCAGTGCTACCTCAGGCGCAACTAATGAAAAACTGTTTTTT | CSATSGATNEKLFF
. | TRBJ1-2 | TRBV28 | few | TGTGCCAGCAGTTTTCTAGGGGCCGTCTATGGCTACACCTTC | CASSFLGAVYGYTF
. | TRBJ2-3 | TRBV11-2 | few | TGTGCCAGCAGCTTGGCAGGGTTTGCGACAGATACGCAGTATTTT | CASSLAGFATDTQYF
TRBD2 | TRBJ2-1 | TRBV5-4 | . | TGTGCCAGCAGCCACCTTTTAGCGGGAGTCAGTGAGCAGTTCTTC | CASSHLLAGVSEQFF
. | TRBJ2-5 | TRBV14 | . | TGTGCCAGCAGCCAAGAAAGGACAAGGAGAGGAGAGACCCAGTACTTC | CASSQERTRRGETQYF
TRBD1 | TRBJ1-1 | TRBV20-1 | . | TGCAGTGCTAGAGATTCACGCCGGGACAGAAACACTGAAGCTTTCTTT | CSARDSRRDRNTEAFF
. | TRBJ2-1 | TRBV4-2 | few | TGTGCCAGCAGCCCCCGGGATAGGGGCTACAATGAGCAGTTCTTC | CASSPRDRGYNEQFF
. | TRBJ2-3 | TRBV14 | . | TGTGCCAGCAGCCAAGATTGGGTACTACTTGGAGATACGCAGTATTTT | CASSQDWVLLGDTQYF
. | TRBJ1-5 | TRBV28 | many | TGTGCCAGCAGTCCCACCGGCCTTAGCAATCAGCCCCAGCATTTT | CASSPTGLSNQPQHF
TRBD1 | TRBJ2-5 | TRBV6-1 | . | TGTGCCAGCTCCTTCCGGGACAGGGGGCGCCGGGAGACCCAGTACTTC | CASSFRDRGRRETQYF
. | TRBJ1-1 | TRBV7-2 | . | TGTGCCAGCAGCTTAGCTAGCGGGATTCCGAACACTGAAGCTTTCTTT | CASSLASGIPNTEAFF
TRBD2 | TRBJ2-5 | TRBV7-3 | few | TGTGCCAGCAGCTCGGGCCGTGGATTAGCGGGAGAGACCCAGTACTTC | CASSSGRGLAGETQYF
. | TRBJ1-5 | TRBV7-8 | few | TGTGCCAGCAGCTTATTGACTGACACGTATAGCAATCAGCCCCAGCATTTT | CASSLLTDTYSNQPQHF
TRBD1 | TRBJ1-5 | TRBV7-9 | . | TGTGCCAGCAGCGGAGAATGGGACAGTAATCAGCCCCAGCATTTT | CASSGEWDSNQPQHF
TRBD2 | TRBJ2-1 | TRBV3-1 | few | TGTGCCAGCAGCCAGGCGCGGGGGGGCCTCCATGAGCAGTTCTTC | CASSQARGGLHEQFF
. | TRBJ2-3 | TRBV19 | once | TGTGCCAGTAGTATGGATTATTGGGATACGCAGTATTTT | CASSMDYWDTQYF
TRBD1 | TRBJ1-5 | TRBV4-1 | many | TGCGCCAGCTCCAGAGTGGGACAGGGGTCCTCTCAGCCCCAGCATTTT | CASSRVGQGSSQPQHF
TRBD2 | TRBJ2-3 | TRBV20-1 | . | TGCAGTGCCACGGGACTAGCGGGCCTAGGAGATACGCAGTATTTT | CSATGLAGLGDTQYF
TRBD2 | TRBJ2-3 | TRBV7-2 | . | TGTGCCAGCACCGGACTAGGCGGCACAGATACGCAGTATTTT | CASTGLGGTDTQYF
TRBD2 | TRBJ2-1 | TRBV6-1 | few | TGTGCCAGCATTGAGCGGGGGAACGTTATATTGCGTGAGCAGTTCTTC | CASIERGNVILREQFF
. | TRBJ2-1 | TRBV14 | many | TGTGCCAGCAGCCAAGAACAGTACAATGAGCAGTTCTTC | CASSQEQYNEQFF
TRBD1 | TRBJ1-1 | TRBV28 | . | TGTGCCCATGGACAGGCGAGAGTTGCTGAAGCTTTCTTT | CAHGQARVAEAFF
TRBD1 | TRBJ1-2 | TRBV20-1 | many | TGCAGTGCCGATCCCCGACAGGGCGGTGGCTACACCTTC | CSADPRQGGGYTF
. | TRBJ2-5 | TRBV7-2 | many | TGTGCCAGCAGCTCCCGATCTGGGGAGACCCAGTACTTC | CASSSRSGETQYF
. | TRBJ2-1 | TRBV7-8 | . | TGTGCCAGCAGCCCCGACGTGGGGGGCTCCTACAATGAGCAGTTCTTC | CASSPDVGGSYNEQFF
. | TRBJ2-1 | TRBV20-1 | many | TGCAGTGCTAACCATCAAAGCTCCTACAATGAGCAGTTCTTC | CSANHQSSYNEQFF